The rows below give T cell receptor beta chains drawn from one sample of a study of blood T cell repertoires in COVID-19. The table came from immunoSEQ multiplex PCR; TCRdb's copy has only in-frame clones and leaves some out. This table holds over 120,000 clones, over 80% found once. Sequenced input: peripheral blood. Every receptor here comes from a man aged 45-60 years who had recovered from COVID-19. CDR3s include the opening cysteine and the closing phenylalanine or tryptophan. D genes are given only for firm matches. Size is omitted from some rows. Given values are once, few, many or a class for expanded clones.

J | V | size | D | DNA | CDR3
TRBJ1-4 | TRBV21-1 | - | - | TGTGCCAGCAGCAAAGTTCCAGGGGGTCAGATGGAACTGTTTTTT | CASSKVPGGQMELFF
TRBJ2-3 | TRBV6-1 | - | - | TGTGCCAGCAGTGAACAGGGGACGGGCACAGATACGCAGTATTTT | CASSEQGTGTDTQYF
TRBJ1-3 | TRBV5-5 | - | - | TGTGCCAGCAGCTTACAGGGAGACACCATATATTTT | CASSLQGDTIYF
TRBJ2-1 | TRBV19 | once | TRBD2 | TGTGCCAGTAGTCTCGGCCTAGCGGGGGCCGGGGATGAGCAGTTCTTC | CASSLGLAGAGDEQFF
TRBJ1-5 | TRBV6-5 | - | TRBD1 | TGTGCCAGCAGGCCCACAGGGGGGGATCAGCCCCAGCATTTT | CASRPTGGDQPQHF
TRBJ2-3 | TRBV9 | - | - | TGTGCCAGCACAAGGGGAAGTTCTAGCACAGATACGCAGTATTTT | CASTRGSSSTDTQYF
TRBJ1-2 | TRBV3-1/TRBV3-2 | - | - | TGTGCCAGCAGCCATGAGGCGCACTATGGCTACACCTTC | CASSHEAHYGYTF
TRBJ2-3 | TRBV30 | - | - | TGTGCCTGGAGTGTAGGGGCGGTAACTAGCACAGATACGCAGTATTTT | CAWSVGAVTSTDTQYF
TRBJ2-7 | TRBV6-2/TRBV6-3 | - | TRBD1 | TGTGCCAGCAGTACCGGGACAGGGTACTACGAGCAGTACTTC | CASSTGTGYYEQYF
TRBJ2-1 | TRBV7-3 | - | - | TGTGCCAGCAGCTTGGAGGTCTCCTACAATGAGCAGTTCTTC | CASSLEVSYNEQFF
TRBJ1-2 | TRBV14 | - | TRBD1 | TGTGCCAGCAGCCCAGCGGGACAGGTCTATGGCTACACCTTC | CASSPAGQVYGYTF
TRBJ2-7 | TRBV11-2 | - | TRBD1 | TGTGCCAGCAGCTTAGGACCCGGACAGGGGTTTAAGGAGCAGTACTTC | CASSLGPGQGFKEQYF
TRBJ2-1 | TRBV4-1 | - | TRBD2 | TGCGCCAGCAGCCAAGATCCCAGCGGGGGCTCCTACAATGAGCAGTTCTTC | CASSQDPSGGSYNEQFF
TRBJ1-3 | TRBV5-5 | - | - | TGTGCCAGCAGCTTGGACATTGGCTCTGGAAACACCATATATTTT | CASSLDIGSGNTIYF
TRBJ2-5 | TRBV29-1 | - | - | TGCAGCACCTCGCTGGCCAGACAAGAGACCCAGTACTTC | CSTSLARQETQYF
TRBJ1-3 | TRBV7-2 | - | TRBD1 | TGTGCCAGCAGCCCCCAGGGGGCCATCTCTGGAAACACCATATATTTT | CASSPQGAISGNTIYF
TRBJ1-2 | TRBV9 | - | - | TGTGCCAGTGCGTACGGCGGGGGGCACTATGGCTACACCTTC | CASAYGGGHYGYTF
TRBJ2-1 | TRBV6-5 | - | TRBD1 | TGTGCCAGCAGTTACTCCGGGACAGGGTACAATGAGCAGTTCTTC | CASSYSGTGYNEQFF
TRBJ2-7 | TRBV14 | - | - | TGTGCCAGCAGCCCGGACTCTCGCTACGAGCAGTACTTC | CASSPDSRYEQYF
TRBJ1-5 | TRBV7-2 | - | - | TGTGCCAGCAGCCCACGGAGGGCCTTCGAGCCCCAGCATTTT | CASSPRRAFEPQHF
TRBJ2-7 | TRBV7-8 | - | - | TGTGCCAGCAGCCCCCAACCGAGGTACGAGCAGTACTTC | CASSPQPRYEQYF
TRBJ1-2 | TRBV27 | - | TRBD1 | TGTGCCAGCAGTTTTGCGGAGGGGGCCGGGGGCTACACCTTC | CASSFAEGAGGYTF
TRBJ1-6 | TRBV6-5 | - | TRBD1 | TGTGCCAGCGCGCAGGGGGCTGGGAATTCACCCCTCCACTTT | CASAQGAGNSPLHF
TRBJ1-3 | TRBV7-6 | - | TRBD1 | TGTGCCAGCAGCTTAGAGGCCAGGGGGCGCGGAAACACCATATATTTT | CASSLEARGRGNTIYF
TRBJ2-1 | TRBV6-4 | - | - | TGTGCCAGCAGTACCCAGGACAGCAATGAGCAGTTCTTC | CASSTQDSNEQFF
TRBJ1-1 | TRBV6-2/TRBV6-3 | - | TRBD1 | TGTGCCAGCAGTTACTCGCCGACAGGGGGTTATCAAGCTGAAGCTTTCTTT | CASSYSPTGGYQAEAFF
TRBJ1-2 | TRBV3-1/TRBV3-2 | - | - | TGTGCCAGCAGCCCGCGAGCCAGGGCAGCTAACTATGGCTACACCTTC | CASSPRARAANYGYTF